Sequencing of this TCR beta chain was carried out in a study of CD8 T cells in Susac syndrome. Details on this clonotype: The antigen remains unidentified.

The RNA input was roughly 0.45 to 1 ug, and it was reverse transcribed with random hexamers. immunoSEQ multiplex PCR amplified TCR beta CDR3 across 54 Vbeta, 13 Jbeta. TCRdb reanalysed the immunoSEQ multiplex PCR reads using MiXCR and keeps one entry per CDR3 protein. The table shows under 200,000 distinct CDR3 sequences, with 85% to 95% occurring only once. CD8+ and CD4+ T cells circulating in blood were sequenced for TCR beta. CDR3 length: 13 amino acids. Between the trimmed V and J ends, which lost 4 bases and 3 bases, there was a span of 9 bases. Germline assignment: CDR1 SEHNR and CDR2 FQNEAQ (reference sequence). Study outcomes and limitations: The study recognized that its TCR sequencing and HLA analysis covered a relatively small number of individuals.

The TCR was taken from a human donor with multiple sclerosis. Source material: CD8+ T cells from PBMCs. V and J are TRBV7-9 and TRBJ1-1; D is unresolved. CDR3 residues: CASSSGKYTEAFF. For the CDR3, the DNA is TGTGCCAGCAGCTCCGGGAAGTACACTGAAGCTTTCTTT. Looking up the rest from reference TRBV7-9 and TRBJ1-1 gives the full variable domain: DTGVSQNPRHKITKRGQNVTFRCDPISEHNRLYWYRQTLGQGPEFLTYFQNEAQLEKSRLLSDRFSAERPKGSFSTLEIQRTEQGDSAMYLCASSSGKYTEAFFGQGTRLTVV.